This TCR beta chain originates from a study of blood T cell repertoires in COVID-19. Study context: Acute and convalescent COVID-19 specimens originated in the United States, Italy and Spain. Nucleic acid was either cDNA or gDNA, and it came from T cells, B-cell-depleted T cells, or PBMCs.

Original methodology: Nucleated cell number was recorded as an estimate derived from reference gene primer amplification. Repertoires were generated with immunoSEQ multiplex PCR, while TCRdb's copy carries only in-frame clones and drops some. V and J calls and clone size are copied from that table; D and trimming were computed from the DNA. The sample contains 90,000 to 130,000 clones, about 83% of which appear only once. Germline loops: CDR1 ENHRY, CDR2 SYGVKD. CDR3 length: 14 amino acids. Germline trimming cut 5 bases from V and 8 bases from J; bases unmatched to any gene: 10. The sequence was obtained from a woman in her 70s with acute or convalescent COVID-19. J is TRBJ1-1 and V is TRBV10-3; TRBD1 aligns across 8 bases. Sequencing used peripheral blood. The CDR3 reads CAISLTGGAEEAFF. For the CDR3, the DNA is TGTGCCATCAGTCTTACAGGGGGGGCAGAAGAAGCTTTCTTT.